This passage covers 20 T cell receptor beta chains from one sample sequenced in a study of cytomegalovirus exposure and HLA in healthy donors. 60 Vbeta and 13 Jbeta primers were used in PCR. Sequencing was performed with immunoSEQ multiplex PCR; in TCRdb, only in-frame clones are kept and a portion is missing. The sample lists tens of thousands of clones; roughly 84% were seen once. The source material was PBMCs. The receptors stem from a man aged 18 to 30 in good health and CMV-seronegative.

This chain joins TRBV5-5 and TRBJ1-1; 8 bases map to TRBD1. Germline lookup yields CDR1 SGHKS and CDR2 YYEKEE (reference sequence). The CDR3 covers 14 residues. V shed 4 bases, J shed 7 bases, and the junction held 9 bases outside the gene matches. CDR3 protein: CASSTWTGRFEAFF. As DNA, the CDR3 is TGTGCCAGCAGCACCTGGACAGGGCGCTTTGAAGCTTTCTTT.

The chain joins TRBV6-6 to TRBJ2-7, with TRBD1 matching 11 bases. With 5 bases clipped from V and 6 bases from J, the junction kept 12 bases outside the gene matches. This CDR3 region has 16 residues. From germline, CDR1 is MNHNY and CDR2 SVGAGI (reference sequence). In nucleotides, the CDR3 is TGTGCCAGCAGTAAGAAGGACAGGGGGCTGTCGGGCGAGCAGTACTTC. This sequence encodes CASSKKDRGLSGEQYF.

The chain links TRBV7-3 to TRBJ2-1, with a weak D call TRBD1 (5 bases). Germline CDR1 reads SGHTA; CDR2 reads FQGTGA. V lost 2 bases to trimming and J lost 12 bases, with 14 bases between them. This CDR3 is built from 13 residues. CDR3: CASSLYGSQGQFF. CDR3 bases: TGTGCCAGCAGCTTATATGGGTCGCAGGGGCAGTTCTTC.

CDR3 residues: CASSYSPSRYNEQFF. The CDR3, as DNA: TGTGCCAGCAGTTACTCCCCCTCCCGCTACAATGAGCAGTTCTTC. The rearrangement joins TRBV6-5 to TRBJ2-1; D unclear. The CDR3 consists of 15 residues. Trimming took off 0 bases at V and 3 bases at J, with 9 bases between the two ends. Germline CDR1 and CDR2: MNHEY and SVGAGI.

The chain combines TRBV4-1 with TRBJ2-2; 7 bases match TRBD1. CDR3 size: 11 residues. V lost 4 bases to trimming and J lost 11 bases; unmatched junction nucleotides: 1. The germline CDR1 and CDR2 sequences are MGHRA and YSYEKL. The CDR3 sequence: CASSRTGELFF. CDR3 bases: TGCGCCAGCAGCCGGACAGGAGAGCTGTTTTTT.

The CDR3 DNA sequence: TGTGCCAGCAGTTTATCAGGGCAGGGAGGGGATACGCAGTATTTT. Translated: CASSLSGQGGDTQYF. The rearrangement links TRBV27 to TRBJ2-3; 7 bases are shared with TRBD2. Trimming took 0 bases from V and 6 from J; bases not matched to a gene: 6. Germline CDR1 reads MNHEY; CDR2 reads SMNVEV (reference sequence). The CDR3 loop spans 15 amino acids.

This chain connects TRBV13 to TRBJ2-5, with TRBD2 matching over 8 bases. V dropped 4 bases and J dropped 5; count of bases not matched to a gene: 3. The CDR3 extends over 13 amino acids. The germline V gene encodes CDR1 PRHDT and CDR2 FYEKMQ (reference sequence). The CDR3 DNA is TGTGCCAGCAGCTCGGGGGGGGAGGAGACCCAGTACTTC. Its translation is CASSSGGEETQYF.

The chain links TRBV7-2 to TRBJ1-5; D is unclear. Per the germline V gene, CDR1 is SGHTA and CDR2 is FQGNSA. The CDR3 spans 15 residues. The V end lost 6 bases, the J end lost 0 bases, and 12 bases lay between the germline ends. The CDR3 region has the DNA TGTGCCAGCAGGCCTGAGGGCACTAGCAATCAGCCCCAGCATTTT. Amino acids: CASRPEGTSNQPQHF.

Concerning this clone: Other nucleotide sequences in the sample specify the same CDR3. The chain has TRBV29-1 and TRBJ2-3; 13 positions match TRBD2. Germline V gene data show CDR1 as SQVTM and CDR2 as ANQGSEA. The CDR3 is made up of 14 amino acids. V shed 4 bases and J 4 bases; nucleotides not matched to a gene: 2. The CDR3: CSVGLAGGSDTQYF. CDR3 nucleotide sequence: TGCAGCGTTGGACTAGCGGGAGGTTCAGATACGCAGTATTTT.

The chain links TRBV29-1 to TRBJ2-2; TRBD2 matches 11 bases. The CDR3 loop spans 15 amino acids. The trim removed 7 bases at V and 7 bases at J, leaving 11 bases unmatched. Germline loops: CDR1 SQVTM, CDR2 ANQGSEA. The CDR3, as DNA: TGCAGCGCCAGAATTAGCGGGGGGGAGGTCGGGGAGCTGTTTTTT. Encoded protein: CSARISGGEVGELFF.

The gene calls are TRBV7-9 and TRBJ2-1; TRBD2 matches 8 bases. Trimming cost V 7 bases and J 8 bases; bases outside gene matches: 7. Per the germline V gene, CDR1 is SEHNR and CDR2 is FQNEAQ (reference sequence). This CDR3 is 13 amino acids long. CDR3 DNA sequence: TGTGCCAGCAACACCCGGGGGGGGTATGAGCAGTTCTTC. Amino acid sequence: CASNTRGGYEQFF.

The chain uses TRBV20-1 and TRBJ1-1; a possible D gene is TRBD1 (6 bases). The CDR3 contains 10 residues. Trimming left V 6 bases short and J 11 bases short, with 13 bases between. The germline V gene has CDR1 DFQATT and CDR2 SNEGSKA (reference sequence). The CDR3 region is CSAVWTAAFF. The CDR3 DNA sequence: TGCAGTGCGGTATGGACAGCCGCTTTCTTT.

The chain joins TRBV10-3 to TRBJ1-3, with a weak D call TRBD1 (5 bases). This CDR3 region has 15 residues. Germline CDR1 is ENHRY and CDR2 is SYGVKD. V shed 7 bases and J shed 3 bases, with 16 bases lying between them. For the CDR3, the DNA is TGTGCCATCAACCGAATGGGGACTGGTGGAAACACCATATATTTT. Protein: CAINRMGTGGNTIYF.

A remark on this clone: This sample also contains other DNA sequences that code for the same CDR3. The V and J genes are TRBV7-3 and TRBJ1-1, with D tentatively TRBD1 (6 bases). V lost 2 bases and J lost 1, with 8 bases in between. The CDR3 length is 14 residues. Germline V gene lookup returns CDR1 SGHTA and CDR2 FQGTGA. This chain's CDR3 is CASSLEQGNTEAFF. Written as DNA, the CDR3 is TGTGCCAGCAGCTTAGAACAGGGGAACACTGAAGCTTTCTTT.

The count of this clone is one. The chain recombines TRBV9 with TRBJ1-1; D possibly corresponds to TRBD1 (5 bases). The germline V and J ends were trimmed by 2 bases and 0 bases, with 11 bases remaining between them. This CDR3 has 15 amino acids. Looked up from germline, CDR1 is SGDLS and CDR2 is YYNGEE. The CDR3 is CASSVGGLLNTEAFF. The DNA for the CDR3 is TGTGCCAGCAGCGTGGGGGGATTACTGAACACTGAAGCTTTCTTT.

The rearrangement uses TRBV5-1 and TRBJ2-7, with 9 nucleotides matching TRBD2. The CDR3 loop spans 16 amino acids. The V gene end was trimmed by 0 bases and the J gene end by 0 bases; junction bases not matched to a gene: 4. Germline V gene sequence: CDR1 SGHRS, CDR2 YFSETQ. CDR3 amino acids: CASSLDISGSSYEQYF. For the CDR3, the DNA is TGCGCCAGCAGCTTGGATATTAGCGGGAGCTCCTACGAGCAGTACTTC.

This clone was counted once. The chain employs TRBV10-1 and TRBJ2-1, with 8 bases lining up with TRBD2. The germline gives CDR1 WNHNN, CDR2 SYGVQD (reference sequence). The CDR3 contains 16 residues. V gave up 0 bases and J gave up 5 bases; unmatched junction bases: 6. This chain's CDR3 is CASSESVAGSHNEQFF. CDR3 nucleotide sequence: TGCGCCAGCAGTGAGTCGGTAGCGGGGTCCCACAATGAGCAGTTCTTC.

The gene calls are TRBV5-1 and TRBJ2-7; D is ambiguous. The length of the CDR3 is 14 residues. CDR1 SGHRS and CDR2 YFSETQ come from the germline V gene. Deletions cut 0 bases from V and 0 bases from J, with 7 bases between. For the CDR3, the DNA is TGCGCCAGCAGCTTGGGTCCTAACTCCTACGAGCAGTACTTC. It is translated as CASSLGPNSYEQYF.

The chain links TRBV28 to TRBJ2-7, with D hard to call. The germline CDR1 and CDR2 sequences are MDHEN and SYDVKM. Trimming took off 3 bases at V and 5 bases at J, with 5 bases between the two ends. The CDR3 length is 11 residues. The DNA of the CDR3 is TGTGCCAGCAGTTTTTCCGACGAGCAGTACTTC. Translated: CASSFSDEQYF.

This clone has only a few counts. V and J are TRBV6-5 and TRBJ2-7, with 7 bases fitting TRBD1. V lost 8 bases and J lost 6; bases outside the gene matches: 4. The CDR3 has 11 residues. The germline V gene encodes CDR1 MNHEY and CDR2 SVGAGI. The CDR3 loop reads CASRRQGEQYF. The DNA for the CDR3 is TGTGCCAGCCGCCGACAGGGCGAGCAGTACTTC.